This T cell receptor (beta chain) was recovered during a study of Graves' ophthalmopathy and Graves' hyperthyroidism. For the study at large: Peripheral blood was collected at initial diagnosis, before any treatment.

The sequenced template was RNA, covering the TCR beta CDR3 region. The first round was an RT-PCR with HTBI primers, and the second round was a multiplex PCR. TCRdb reprocessed the multiplex PCR reads via MiXCR and lists one record per CDR3 protein. The sample contains about 740,000 distinct CDR3 sequences, 35% to 50% of which appear only once. Trimming cost V 3 bases and J 3 bases, with 15 bases left between them. In germline, CDR1 is LGHNA, CDR2 YSLEER. The length of the CDR3 is 15 residues. This clonotype was observed a few times. What it binds is unknown. 10 ml of fresh blood yielded the PBMCs by density gradient. Whole-study findings and limits: Blood also carried most expanded thyroid clonotypes exceeding 0.001 frequency. A model of 13 signatures distinguished ophthalmopathy from stable hyperthyroidism at under 90% sensitivity and 81.08% specificity.

The sequence derives from an adult man with Graves' ophthalmopathy. Sequencing used peripheral blood. V and J are TRBV4-3 and TRBJ2-7; D ambiguous. CDR3: CASSQNIGRIYEQYF. As DNA, the CDR3 is TGCGCCAGCAGCCAGAATATCGGACGGATCTACGAGCAGTACTTC.